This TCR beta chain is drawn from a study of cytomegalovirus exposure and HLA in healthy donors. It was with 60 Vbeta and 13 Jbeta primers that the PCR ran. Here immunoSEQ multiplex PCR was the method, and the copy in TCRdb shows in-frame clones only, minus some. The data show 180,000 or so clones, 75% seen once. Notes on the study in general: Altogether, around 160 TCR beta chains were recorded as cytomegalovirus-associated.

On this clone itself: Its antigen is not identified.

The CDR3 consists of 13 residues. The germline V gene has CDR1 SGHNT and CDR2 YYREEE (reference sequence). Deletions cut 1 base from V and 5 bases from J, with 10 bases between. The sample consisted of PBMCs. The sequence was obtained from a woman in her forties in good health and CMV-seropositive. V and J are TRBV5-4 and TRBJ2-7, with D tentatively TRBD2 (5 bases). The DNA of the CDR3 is TGTGCCAGCAGCTTGACGGGATTGGACGAGCAGTACTTC. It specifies CASSLTGLDEQYF.